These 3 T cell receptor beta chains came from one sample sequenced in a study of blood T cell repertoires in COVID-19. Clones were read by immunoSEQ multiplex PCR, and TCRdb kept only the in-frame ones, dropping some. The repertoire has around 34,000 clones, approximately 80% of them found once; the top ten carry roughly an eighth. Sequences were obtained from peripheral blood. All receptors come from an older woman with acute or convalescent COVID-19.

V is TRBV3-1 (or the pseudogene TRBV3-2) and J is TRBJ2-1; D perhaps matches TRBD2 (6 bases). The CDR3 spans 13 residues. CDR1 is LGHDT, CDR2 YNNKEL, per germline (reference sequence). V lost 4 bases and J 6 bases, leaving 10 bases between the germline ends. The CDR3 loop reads CASSRHGGNEQFF. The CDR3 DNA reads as TGTGCCAGCAGCCGCCACGGGGGCAATGAGCAGTTCTTC.

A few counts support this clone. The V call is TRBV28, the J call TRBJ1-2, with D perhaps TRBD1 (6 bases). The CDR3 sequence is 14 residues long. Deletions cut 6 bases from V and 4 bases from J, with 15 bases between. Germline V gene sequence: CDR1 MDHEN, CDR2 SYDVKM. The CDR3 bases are TGTGCCAGCAGCCCAGGACAGACACGCTATGGCTACACCTTC. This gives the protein CASSPGQTRYGYTF.

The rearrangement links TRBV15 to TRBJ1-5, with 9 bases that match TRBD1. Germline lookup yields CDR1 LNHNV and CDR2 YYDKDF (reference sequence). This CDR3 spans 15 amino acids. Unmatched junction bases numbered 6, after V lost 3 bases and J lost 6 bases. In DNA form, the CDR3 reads TGTGCCACCAGCAGGGGACAGGGATTCTCTCAGCCCCAGCATTTT. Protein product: CATSRGQGFSQPQHF.